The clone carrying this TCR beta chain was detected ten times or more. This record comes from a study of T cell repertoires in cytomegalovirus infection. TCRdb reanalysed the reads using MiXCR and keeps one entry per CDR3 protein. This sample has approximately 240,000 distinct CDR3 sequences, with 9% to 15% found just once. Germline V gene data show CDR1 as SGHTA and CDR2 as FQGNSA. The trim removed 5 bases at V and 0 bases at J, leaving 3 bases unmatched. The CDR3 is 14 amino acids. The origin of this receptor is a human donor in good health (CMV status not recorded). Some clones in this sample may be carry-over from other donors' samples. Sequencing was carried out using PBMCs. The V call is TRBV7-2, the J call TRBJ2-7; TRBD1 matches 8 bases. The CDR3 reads CASSRTGLSYEQYF. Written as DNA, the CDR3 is TGTGCCAGCAGCCGGACAGGGCTCTCCTACGAGCAGTACTTC.